This T cell receptor beta chain was captured in a study of cytomegalovirus exposure and HLA in healthy donors. Whole-study context: When 398 donors were genotyped, roughly 78% of them were found to fall in the Caucasian-associated ancestry cluster.

This clone was counted a few times. Donors were ostensibly healthy at sampling, although undocumented immune exposures were probable. PCR employed 60 Vbeta and 13 Jbeta primers. The protocol was immunoSEQ multiplex PCR, while the TCRdb copy is restricted to in-frame clones and leaves out a portion. The sample yields about 160,000 clones, around 90% seen once. The source is a woman in her twenties or thirties in good health and CMV-seronegative. Sequencing used PBMCs.

This chain's CDR3 is CASSPLAGANEKLFF. As DNA, the CDR3 is TGTGCCAGCAGTCCACTCGCGGGGGCTAATGAAAAACTGTTTTTT. This chain uses TRBV27 with TRBJ1-4; D is perhaps TRBD1 (5 bases). CDR1 MNHEY and CDR2 SMNVEV come from the germline V gene (reference sequence). The CDR3 has 15 amino acids. The V end lost 5 bases, the J end lost 3 bases, and 13 bases lay between the germline ends.